The clone carrying this TCR beta chain was seen just once. Antigen: not known. The sample is drawn from a study of T cell responses to AZD1222 COVID-19 vaccine. General study findings and limits: Clonal diversity was possibly underestimated, and white British individuals and females predominated among donors.

Libraries were prepared by immunoSEQ multiplex PCR; TCRdb keeps only in-frame clonotypes and omits some of them. This sample yields under 200,000 clones, of which roughly 91% are seen a single time; roughly a quarter belongs to the top ten. There are 18 residues in the CDR3. Here the sequenced sample was peripheral blood, taken 28 days after the second AZD1222 dose. The TCR originated in an adult who received the AZD1222 COVID-19 vaccine. The chain uses TRBV21-1 and TRBJ2-6; the DNA was not compared with TRBD1, the D call given in the table. TRBV21-1 is shown as a pseudogene. CDR3 in DNA: TGTGCCAGCAGCGAACCGGGACAGGGGGTCCCTGGGGCCAACGTCCTGACTTTC. It encodes CASSEPGQGVPGANVLTF.